The subject of this entry is one TCR beta chain. This entry belongs to a study of technical replicates of blood from a handful of donors. Trimming cost V 3 bases and J 4 bases, with 9 bases left between them. The CDR3 is 13 amino acids. CDR1 MGHRA and CDR2 YSYEKL come from the germline V gene. Method: immunoSEQ multiplex PCR; TCRdb's copy keeps in-frame clones and lacks some. Of tens of thousands of clones listed, approximately 97% are singletons. The chain uses TRBV4-1 and TRBJ2-5; possible D gene TRBD2, 5 bases. The source is a human donor in good health. Input material: T cells isolated from PBMCs. The CDR3 bases are TGCGCCAGCAGCCAGGGTACTAGAGAGACCCAGTACTTC. It encodes CASSQGTRETQYF.